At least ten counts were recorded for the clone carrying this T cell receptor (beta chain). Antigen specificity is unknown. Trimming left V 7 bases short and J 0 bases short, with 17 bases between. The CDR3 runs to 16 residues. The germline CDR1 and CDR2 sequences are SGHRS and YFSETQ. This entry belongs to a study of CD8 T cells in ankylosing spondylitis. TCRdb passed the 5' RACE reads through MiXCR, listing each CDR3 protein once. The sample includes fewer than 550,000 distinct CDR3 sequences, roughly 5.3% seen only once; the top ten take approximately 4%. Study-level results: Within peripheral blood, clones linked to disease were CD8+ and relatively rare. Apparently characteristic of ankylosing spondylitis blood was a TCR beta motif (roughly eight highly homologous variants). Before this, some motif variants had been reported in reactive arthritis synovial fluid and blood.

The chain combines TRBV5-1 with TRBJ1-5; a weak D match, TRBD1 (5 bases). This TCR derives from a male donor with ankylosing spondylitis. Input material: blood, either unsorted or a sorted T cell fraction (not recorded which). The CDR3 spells CASRLGGADSNQPQHF. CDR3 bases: TGCGCCAGCCGGCTTGGAGGGGCCGATAGCAATCAGCCCCAGCATTTT.